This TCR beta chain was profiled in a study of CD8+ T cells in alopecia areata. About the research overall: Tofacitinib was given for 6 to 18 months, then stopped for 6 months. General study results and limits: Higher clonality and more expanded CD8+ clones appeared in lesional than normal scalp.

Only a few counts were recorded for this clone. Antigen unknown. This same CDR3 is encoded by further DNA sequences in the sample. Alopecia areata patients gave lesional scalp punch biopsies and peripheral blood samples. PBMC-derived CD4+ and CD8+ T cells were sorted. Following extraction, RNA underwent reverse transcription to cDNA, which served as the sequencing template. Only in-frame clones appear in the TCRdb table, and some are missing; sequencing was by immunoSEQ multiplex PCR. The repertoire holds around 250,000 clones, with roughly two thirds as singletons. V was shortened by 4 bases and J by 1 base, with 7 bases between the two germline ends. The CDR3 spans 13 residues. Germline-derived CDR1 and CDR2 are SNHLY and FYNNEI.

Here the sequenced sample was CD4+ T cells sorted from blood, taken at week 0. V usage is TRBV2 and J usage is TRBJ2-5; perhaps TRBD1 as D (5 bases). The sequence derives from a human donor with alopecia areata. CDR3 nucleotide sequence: TGTGCCAGCAGTGTCGACAGCCAAGAGACCCAGTACTTC. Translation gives CASSVDSQETQYF.